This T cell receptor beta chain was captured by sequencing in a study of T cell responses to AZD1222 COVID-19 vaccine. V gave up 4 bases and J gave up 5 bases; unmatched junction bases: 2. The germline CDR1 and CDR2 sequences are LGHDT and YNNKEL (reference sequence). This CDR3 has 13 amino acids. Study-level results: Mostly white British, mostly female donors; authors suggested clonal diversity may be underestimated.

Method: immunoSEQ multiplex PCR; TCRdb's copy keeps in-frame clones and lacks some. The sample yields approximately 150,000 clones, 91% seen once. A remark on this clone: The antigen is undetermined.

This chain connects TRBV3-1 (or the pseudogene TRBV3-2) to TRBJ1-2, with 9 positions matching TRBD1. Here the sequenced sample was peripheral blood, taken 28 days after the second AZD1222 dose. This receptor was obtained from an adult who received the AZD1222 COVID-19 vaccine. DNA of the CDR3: TGTGCCAGCAGCCTAGGACAGGGGTATGGCTACACCTTC. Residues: CASSLGQGYGYTF.